These 8 T cell receptor beta chains share one sample of origin, sequenced in a study of shared clonotypes between healthy human individuals. Data came from immunoSEQ multiplex PCR; TCRdb stores just in-frame clones and leaves some out. The profile covers hundreds of thousands of clones, with around 72% appearing a single time and over 1.5% taken by the ten largest. Sequenced input: memory CD4+ T cells sorted from blood. The subset denotes: CD45RA-negative fraction. These receptors came from a woman aged 25 to 45 in good health.

This chain uses TRBV4-2 with TRBJ2-7; the D gene is possibly TRBD2 (5 bases). Trimming shortened V by 4 bases and J by 4 bases, and 17 bases separated the two germline ends. The germline CDR1 and CDR2 sequences are LGHNA and YNFKEQ. CDR3 length: 15 amino acids. The chain's CDR3 is CASSLRFTQRYEQYF. The CDR3 DNA reads TGTGCCAGCAGCCTTCGCTTCACCCAGCGGTACGAGCAGTACTTC.

The chain employs TRBV5-1 and TRBJ2-7; the match to TRBD2 covers 13 bases. CDR1 SGHRS and CDR2 YFSETQ come from the germline V gene. V shed 0 bases and J 3 bases; nucleotides not matched to a gene: 3. This CDR3 is built from 16 residues. Here the CDR3 DNA reads TGCGCCAGCAGCTTGGCACTAGCGGGAGGGAACTACGAGCAGTACTTC. Residues: CASSLALAGGNYEQYF.

The V and J genes are TRBV6-5 and TRBJ1-5; no reliable D call. The CDR3 length is 13 residues. CDR1 and CDR2 (germline): MNHEY, SVGAGI. Trimming stripped 6 bases from V and 8 bases from J, with 14 bases between. The CDR3 spells CASRLFFGEPQHF. The CDR3 nucleotides read TGTGCCAGCAGGCTTTTCTTTGGGGAGCCCCAGCATTTT.

This chain links TRBV6-4 with TRBJ1-2, with no clear D. Trimming stripped 8 bases from V and 4 bases from J, with 8 bases between. Germline CDR1 MRHNA, CDR2 SNTAGT. The CDR3 spans 11 residues. CDR3 DNA sequence: TGTGCCAGCGACAAACCCTATGGCTACACCTTC. This gives the protein CASDKPYGYTF.

This rearrangement joins TRBV7-3 to TRBJ1-4; TRBD1 matches 7 bases. CDR1 is SGHTA, CDR2 FQGTGA, per germline. Trimming cost V 5 bases and J 8 bases; bases outside gene matches: 5. The CDR3 has 13 residues. CDR3 region: CASSATGVEKLFF. The CDR3 DNA reads as TGTGCCAGCAGCGCCACAGGGGTCGAAAAACTGTTTTTT. The whole variable domain, filled in from reference TRBV7-3 and TRBJ1-4, reads GAGVSQTPSNKVTEKGKYVELRCDPISGHTALYWYRQSLGQGPEFLIYFQGTGAADDSGLPNDRFFAVRPEGSVSTLKIQRTERGDSAVYLCASSATGVEKLFFGSGTQLSVL.

The chain joins TRBV11-2 to TRBJ2-3; the match to TRBD1 covers 9 bases. This CDR3 comprises 15 residues. Germline CDR1 SGHAT, CDR2 FQNNGV. V lost 5 bases to trimming and J lost 6 bases; unmatched junction nucleotides: 9. In DNA, the CDR3 is TGTGCCAGCAGCCGGGTTCCGGGACAGGGTGATACGCAGTATTTT. Encoded protein: CASSRVPGQGDTQYF.

This clone was observed at least ten times. The chain joins TRBV29-1 to TRBJ2-6, with D possibly TRBD1 on 5 matching bases. V was pared by 4 bases and J by 3 bases, with 7 bases between. Germline V gives CDR1 SQVTM, CDR2 ANQGSEA. The length of the CDR3 is 13 residues. This chain's CDR3 is CSVVGVGANVLTF. The CDR3 bases are TGCAGCGTTGTAGGGGTTGGGGCCAACGTCCTGACTTTC.

As regards this clone: Other nucleotide sequences in the sample specify the same CDR3. The chain carries TRBV5-1 and TRBJ2-1; TRBD1 aligns across 7 bases. From germline, CDR1 is SGHRS and CDR2 YFSETQ. Germline trimming cut 4 bases from V and 2 bases from J; bases unmatched to any gene: 3. The CDR3 spans 14 residues. CDR3 sequence (DNA): TGCGCCAGCAGCGTACAGGGGCCCTACAATGAGCAGTTCTTC. This encodes CASSVQGPYNEQFF.